Listed below are T cell receptor beta chains from one sample, sequenced in a study of cytomegalovirus exposure and HLA in healthy donors. Data came from immunoSEQ multiplex PCR; TCRdb stores just in-frame clones and leaves some out. The sample has about 190,000 clones; 65% to 85% are singletons. Sequences were obtained from PBMCs. These TCRs come from a woman younger than 35 in good health and CMV-seronegative. CDR3s include the opening cysteine and the closing phenylalanine or tryptophan. A D gene is named only where the DNA matches it firmly. Clone sizes are given selectively: once, few, many, or a class where the clone is expanded.

v_call,clone_size,d_call,cdr3_aa
TRBV30,NA,NA,CAWSFGRGTDTQYF
TRBV6-5,NA,NA,CASSSGSGRGYTF
TRBV7-3,few,NA,CASSSQRGTNVLTF
TRBV4-2,NA,TRBD2,CASSQELGGVFF
TRBV7-6,NA,NA,CASSQGRGVEAFF
TRBV7-8,NA,NA,CASSTRPRASTDTQYF
TRBV6-1,NA,NA,CASSAQDRRSSYNSPLHF
TRBV10-3,NA,NA,CAITASGEQYF
TRBV28,NA,TRBD1,CASSSPEGQGDTGELFF
TRBV5-1,NA,NA,CASSLREWQNSYNEQFF
TRBV19,once,TRBD2,CASSAPGSGRLTDTQYF
TRBV19,NA,TRBD1,CASSWRGLNQPQHF
TRBV19,NA,TRBD2,CASSIAGLAGDTGELFF
TRBV5-6,NA,NA,CASSLESPGDEQYF